The rows below give T cell receptor beta chains drawn from one sample of a study of shared clonotypes between healthy human individuals. TCRdb's copy holds only in-frame clones and misses some; the assay was immunoSEQ multiplex PCR. The table lists roughly 700,000 clones, over 65% of them singletons. The sample consisted of memory CD4+ T cells sorted from blood. These TCRs come from a woman aged 25-40 years in good health. Each CDR3 is given with its conserved first and last residue. D genes are given only for firm matches. Clone size is given for some rows only: seen once, a few or many times, or a class if the clone is expanded.

J | D | size | V | DNA | CDR3
TRBJ2-1 | NA | NA | TRBV5-6 | TGTGCCAGCAGCCAGTACAATGAGCAGTTCTTC | CASSQYNEQFF
TRBJ1-1 | NA | few | TRBV6-1 | TGTGCCGGTCGACGGGGGGTAGTCAGCACTGAAGCTTTCTTT | CAGRRGVVSTEAFF
TRBJ2-2 | TRBD2 | NA | TRBV29-1 | TGCAGCGTTGAAAAGGCGGGAGTGTCCACCGGGGAGCTGTTTTTT | CSVEKAGVSTGELFF
TRBJ2-5 | NA | NA | TRBV19 | TGTGCCAGTAGTATAGATCGCGGTGGGGGTTCAGAGACCCAGTACTTC | CASSIDRGGGSETQYF
TRBJ1-5 | NA | NA | TRBV4-2 | TGTGCCAGCAGCCAAGAGAGGGGGGTTCAGCCCCAGCATTTT | CASSQERGVQPQHF
TRBJ1-2 | TRBD1 | NA | TRBV6-4 | TGTGCCAGCAGTACACAACCGGGACAGGGGGCGTATGGCTACACCTTC | CASSTQPGQGAYGYTF
TRBJ2-5 | NA | NA | TRBV6-1 | TGTGCCAGCAGTGAAGCGGGGGCCCCGGAGACCCAGTACTTC | CASSEAGAPETQYF
TRBJ2-7 | NA | NA | TRBV5-1 | TGCGCCAGCAGCCCCGGGGAGGGGGGGAGGACCTACGAGCAGTACTTC | CASSPGEGGRTYEQYF
TRBJ1-3 | NA | NA | TRBV19 | TGTGCCAGTAGTATCACAGATGGAAACACCATATATTTT | CASSITDGNTIYF
TRBJ1-1 | NA | NA | TRBV28 | TGTGCCAGCAGAATAGGCAGTACTGAAGCTTTCTTT | CASRIGSTEAFF
TRBJ2-7 | NA | NA | TRBV4-1 | TGCGCCAGCAGCCAACCTATAGAGGGTCACGAGCAGTACTTC | CASSQPIEGHEQYF
TRBJ1-1 | NA | once | TRBV9 | TGTGCCAGCAGCGCCGACAGGCCAAACACTGAAGCTTTCTTT | CASSADRPNTEAFF
TRBJ2-2 | TRBD1 | NA | TRBV29-1 | TGCAGCGCAGCTACAGGGGCCAGGAACACCGGGGAGCTGTTTTTT | CSAATGARNTGELFF
TRBJ2-1 | NA | few | TRBV10-1 | TGCGCCAGCAGTGTAGGGGGTAGCCTCGGGAATGAGCAGTTCTTC | CASSVGGSLGNEQFF
TRBJ2-2 | NA | NA | TRBV27 | TGTGCCAGCAGTTTCCGGCTAGCAAGGGGCACCGGGGAGCTGTTTTTT | CASSFRLARGTGELFF
TRBJ2-3 | NA | NA | TRBV4-2 | TGTGCCAGCAGCCAAGCGTATACGGGATATTTCCCAGATACGCAGTATTTT | CASSQAYTGYFPDTQYF
TRBJ2-5 | TRBD2 | NA | TRBV14 | TGTGCCAGCAGCCCGTGGGGGGGTATGGACCAAGAGACCCAGTACTTC | CASSPWGGMDQETQYF
TRBJ2-1 | NA | NA | TRBV27 | TGTGCCAGCAGTTTGCAGGGGACCAACTACAATGAGCAGTTCTTC | CASSLQGTNYNEQFF
TRBJ2-7 | TRBD2 | NA | TRBV19 | TGTGCCACCGCCGGTTGGCACCGCCAACTAGCGGGAGGCTACGAGCAGTACTTC | CATAGWHRQLAGGYEQYF
TRBJ1-5 | NA | many | TRBV30 | TGTGCCTGGAGTGTTAAGGGCCTCGACAATCAGCCCCAGCATTTT | CAWSVKGLDNQPQHF
TRBJ2-5 | NA | NA | TRBV5-6 | TGTGCCAGCAGCTTGGGGCGGACGAGGAGACAAGAGACCCAGTACTTC | CASSLGRTRRQETQYF
TRBJ1-5 | NA | NA | TRBV7-9 | TGTGCCAGCAGCTTAGGTTGGGGGGCTGGTCAGCCCCAGCATTTT | CASSLGWGAGQPQHF
TRBJ2-3 | TRBD2 | NA | TRBV5-1 | TGCGCCAGCAGCCCTCTAGCGGGGGCAGATACGCAGTATTTT | CASSPLAGADTQYF
TRBJ2-5 | NA | NA | TRBV29-1 | TGCAGCGTTGAAGATCCCGACAGACAAGAGACCCAGTACTTC | CSVEDPDRQETQYF